The source of this T cell receptor beta chain is a study of Ad26.COV2.S vaccination and SARS-CoV-2 variants. Study summary: Ad26.COV2.S given intramuscularly, once or twice 56 days apart. Study-wide results and caveats: From the TCR breadth and depth analyses, total T cell responses may have been underestimated.

Assay: immunoSEQ multiplex PCR; the TCRdb copy retains only in-frame clones and omits some. The data contain approximately 400,000 clones, about 88% of them singletons. Per germline, CDR1 KGHSH and CDR2 LQKENI. The V end was cut by 3 bases, the J end by 5 bases, with 16 bases between. The CDR3 runs to 15 residues. Sample treatment: around 19 received Ad26.COV2.S at low or high dose, single or two shots; about 5 received placebo; per-sample allocation not given. All samples were drawn on day 63, counting from the first vaccine or placebo injection. A Boston adult aged 18-55 years was the donor. Of note for this clone: Its target is unknown.

This specimen consisted of peripheral blood, obtained in a trial of Ad26.COV2.S vaccine versus placebo. The sequence was obtained from a person between 18 and 60 years old who received the Ad26.COV2.S COVID-19 vaccine or a placebo. The rearrangement uses TRBV18 and TRBJ2-5, with D possibly matching TRBD2 (6 bases). The CDR3 DNA is TGTGCCAGCTCACCCCTATTCGGGGGTGTGGAGACCCAGTACTTC. Translating it yields CASSPLFGGVETQYF.